Reported below is one TCR beta chain. This sample is drawn from a study of blood T cell repertoires in COVID-19. Study summary: Material from acute and convalescent COVID-19 was sourced from the United States, Italy and Spain. Nucleic acid was either cDNA or gDNA, and it came from T cells, B-cell-depleted T cells, or PBMCs.

As handled by the study authors: By means of reference gene primer amplification, nucleated cell counts were estimated. Profiling relied on immunoSEQ multiplex PCR, and the TCRdb table lists in-frame clones only, not all of them. V, J and clone size derive from that table, while D and trimming were established from the DNA sequence. The data show roughly 700,000 clones, over 80% seen once. Sequenced: peripheral blood. The sequence was collected from a woman aged 18 to 35 with acute or convalescent COVID-19.

The CDR3 loop is CASSLPVTSLWNEQFF. The CDR3 DNA follows: TGTGCCAGCAGCTTACCCGTGACATCTTTATGGAATGAGCAGTTCTTC. The V and J genes are TRBV7-2 and TRBJ2-1; D not certain. There are 16 residues in the CDR3. V was pared by 2 bases and J by 7 bases, with 18 bases between. Germline loops: CDR1 SGHTA, CDR2 FQGNSA.